These 18 T cell receptor beta chains were sequenced from one sample in a study of PD-1 blockade in classical Hodgkin lymphoma. Every patient had relapsed following autologous stem cell transplantation, and cohorts differed in brentuximab vedotin exposure. Sequenced by immunoSEQ multiplex PCR; TCRdb stores in-frame clones only, minus some. The data show 70,000 to 80,000 clones, 85% to 95% seen once. The material sequenced was peripheral blood mononuclear cells (PBMCs), taken at baseline. These receptors all come from a human donor with classical Hodgkin lymphoma.

This rearrangement joins TRBV10-3 to TRBJ2-7; 11 bases map to TRBD1. CDR3 size: 15 residues. From germline, CDR1 is ENHRY and CDR2 SYGVKD. The ends lost 2 bases at V and 0 bases at J; junction bases unmatched: 0. CDR3 in DNA: TGTGCCATCAGTGAGGGGACAGGGGGCTCCTACGAGCAGTACTTC. The encoded protein is CAISEGTGGSYEQYF.

The J gene is TRBJ2-7, the V gene TRBV27; 9 bases line up with TRBD1. V trimming: 0 bases; J trimming: 4 bases; junction bases outside the gene matches: 10. In germline, CDR1 is MNHEY, CDR2 SMNVEV (reference sequence). CDR3 length equals 17 residues. The CDR3 is CASSLSTGGHGIYEQYF. The CDR3 nucleotides are TGTGCCAGCAGTTTATCTACAGGGGGCCATGGGATTTACGAGCAGTACTTC.

V is TRBV5-1 and J is TRBJ2-5, with unresolved D. V lost 4 bases and J 5 bases, leaving 12 bases between the germline ends. The germline gives CDR1 SGHRS, CDR2 YFSETQ. The CDR3 covers 13 residues. CDR3 region: CASSMISRETQYF. In DNA form, the CDR3 reads TGCGCCAGCAGCATGATTAGCCGGGAGACCCAGTACTTC.

This clone was picked up a small number of times. The J gene is TRBJ2-1, the V gene TRBV6-1; the match to TRBD1 covers 9 bases. The V gene's germline CDR1 is MNHNS and CDR2 SASEGT. J was trimmed by 0 bases and V by 4 bases; bases with no gene match: 1. The CDR3 is 15 residues long. DNA of the CDR3: TGTGCCAGCAGTGGACAGGGGGTCTCCTACAATGAGCAGTTCTTC. This gives the protein CASSGQGVSYNEQFF.

The rearrangement joins TRBV5-1 to TRBJ2-1; D is ambiguous. Looked up from germline, CDR1 is SGHRS and CDR2 is YFSETQ. The length of the CDR3 is 13 residues. Trimming pared 3 bases from V and 6 bases from J, leaving 10 bases between. CDR3 nucleotides: TGCGCCAGCAGCTATCGGCCCCTCAATGAGCAGTTCTTC. Its protein product is CASSYRPLNEQFF.

The chain has TRBV11-2 and TRBJ2-1; maybe TRBD2 (5 bases). The V and J ends lost 4 bases and 0 bases respectively, with 7 bases between them. CDR1 and CDR2 (germline): SGHAT, FQNNGV. The length of the CDR3 is 14 residues. This CDR3 is CASSSLASYNEQFF. The CDR3 DNA sequence: TGTGCCAGCAGCTCTCTAGCCTCCTACAATGAGCAGTTCTTC.

This chain uses TRBV7-9 with TRBJ1-2; 9 bases are a match to TRBD1. Germline CDR1 reads SEHNR; CDR2 reads FQNEAQ (reference sequence). The CDR3 consists of 14 residues. Germline trimming cut 5 bases from V and 7 bases from J; bases unmatched to any gene: 8. The CDR3 loop reads CASSPDGTGIGYTF. Here the CDR3 DNA reads TGTGCCAGCAGCCCGGATGGGACAGGGATTGGCTACACCTTC.

This rearrangement joins TRBV30 to TRBJ1-2; 10 bases match TRBD1. CDR1 and CDR2 (germline): GTSNPN, SVGIG (reference sequence). V shed 2 bases and J 3 bases; nucleotides not matched to a gene: 6. CDR3 size: 15 residues. The CDR3 DNA follows: TGTGCCTGGAGTTTCGGACAGGGGGGGTACTATGGCTACACCTTC. It encodes CAWSFGQGGYYGYTF.

About this clone: Germline and junction disagree at one end, which may indicate a read error. The V gene is TRBV6-5, the J gene TRBJ2-5, with a weak D call TRBD2 (5 bases). CDR1 is MNHEY and CDR2 is SVGAGI in the germline V gene. This CDR3 has 15 residues. The CDR3 nucleotides are TGTACCAGCAGTTACTCCCTAGCCTACCAAGAGACCCAGTACTTC. This translates into CTSSYSLAYQETQYF.

This sequence joins TRBV19 and TRBJ2-1; D is perhaps TRBD2 (6 bases). This CDR3 spans 15 amino acids. The germline V and J ends were trimmed by 3 bases and 8 bases, with 17 bases remaining between them. The germline V gene encodes CDR1 LNHDA and CDR2 SQIVND (reference sequence). In nucleotides, the CDR3 is TGTGCCAGTAGTATCGGGGGAGGATTCGCCCATGAGCAGTTCTTC. Translation: CASSIGGGFAHEQFF. Using reference TRBV19 and TRBJ2-1 for the parts outside the CDR3, the full variable domain is DGGITQSPKYLFRKEGQNVTLSCEQNLNHDAMYWYRQDPGQGLRLIYYSQIVNDFQKGDIAEGYSVSREKKESFPLTVTSAQKNPTAFYLCASSIGGGFAHEQFFGPGTRLTVL.

The chain uses TRBV29-1 and TRBJ1-5; 7 bases fit TRBD1. The V gene end was trimmed by 4 bases and the J gene end by 12 bases; junction bases not matched to a gene: 9. CDR3 length: 12 residues. Looked up from germline, CDR1 is SQVTM and CDR2 is ANQGSEA. DNA of the CDR3: TGCAGCGTTGCCTCTCAGGGGGTTGGCCAGCATTTT. Amino acid sequence: CSVASQGVGQHF.

This rearrangement joins TRBV9 to TRBJ2-1, with D hard to call. Trimming pared 4 bases from V and 0 bases from J, leaving 11 bases between. The CDR3 runs 15 residues. Germline CDR1 reads SGDLS; CDR2 reads YYNGEE. This chain's CDR3 is CASSTSTNSYNEQFF. CDR3 DNA sequence: TGTGCCAGCAGCACCAGTACGAACTCCTACAATGAGCAGTTCTTC.

The chain has TRBV18 and TRBJ2-7; 11 positions match TRBD2. Per germline, CDR1 KGHSH and CDR2 LQKENI. This CDR3 region has 16 residues. J gave up 0 bases and V 3 bases, and 4 bases lay outside the gene matches. CDR3 loop: CASSPSGTSGSYEQYF. The DNA for the CDR3 is TGTGCCAGCTCACCGAGCGGGACTAGCGGCTCCTACGAGCAGTACTTC.

The rearrangement joins TRBV9 to TRBJ1-1; D is uncertain. This CDR3 is 14 amino acids long. Germline V gene lookup returns CDR1 SGDLS and CDR2 YYNGEE. V lost 0 bases and J 0 bases, leaving 6 bases between the germline ends. The CDR3 DNA reads as TGTGCCAGCAGCGTAGACCTGATGAACACTGAAGCTTTCTTT. Its protein is CASSVDLMNTEAFF.

Only a few counts were recorded for this clone. The gene calls are TRBV27 and TRBJ2-2, with D uncertain. The length of the CDR3 is 14 residues. Germline V gene data show CDR1 as MNHEY and CDR2 as SMNVEV (reference sequence). Trimming removed 8 bases from V and 6 bases from J, with 16 bases in between. The CDR3 is CASWAAGGAGELFF. In nucleotides, the CDR3 is TGTGCCAGCTGGGCGGCCGGTGGGGCCGGGGAGCTGTTTTTT.

The chain combines TRBV14 with TRBJ2-3, with D perhaps being TRBD1 or TRBD2 (5 bases each). Germline assignment: CDR1 SGHDN and CDR2 FVKESK. V was shortened by 1 base and J by 6 bases, with 11 bases between the two germline ends. This CDR3 contains 14 residues. CDR3 amino acids: CASSQVRGPDTQYF. DNA for the CDR3: TGTGCCAGCAGCCAAGTTCGGGGACCGGATACGCAGTATTTT.

This chain links TRBV28 with TRBJ2-7, with 7 bases fitting TRBD2. J was trimmed by 2 bases and V by 3 bases; bases with no gene match: 4. This CDR3 spans 14 amino acids. Germline V gene data show CDR1 as MDHEN and CDR2 as SYDVKM. In DNA, the CDR3 is TGTGCCAGCAGTTTTCAAGGGAGGGCCTACGAGCAGTACTTC. Translating it yields CASSFQGRAYEQYF.

The V gene is TRBV30, the J gene TRBJ1-1; D perhaps matches TRBD1 (5 bases). The length of the CDR3 is 13 residues. Trimming cost V 0 bases and J 5 bases, with 10 bases left between them. In germline, CDR1 is GTSNPN, CDR2 SVGIG (reference sequence). CDR3 sequence reads: CAWSVQGETEAFF. The DNA for the CDR3 is TGTGCCTGGAGTGTACAAGGGGAGACTGAAGCTTTCTTT.